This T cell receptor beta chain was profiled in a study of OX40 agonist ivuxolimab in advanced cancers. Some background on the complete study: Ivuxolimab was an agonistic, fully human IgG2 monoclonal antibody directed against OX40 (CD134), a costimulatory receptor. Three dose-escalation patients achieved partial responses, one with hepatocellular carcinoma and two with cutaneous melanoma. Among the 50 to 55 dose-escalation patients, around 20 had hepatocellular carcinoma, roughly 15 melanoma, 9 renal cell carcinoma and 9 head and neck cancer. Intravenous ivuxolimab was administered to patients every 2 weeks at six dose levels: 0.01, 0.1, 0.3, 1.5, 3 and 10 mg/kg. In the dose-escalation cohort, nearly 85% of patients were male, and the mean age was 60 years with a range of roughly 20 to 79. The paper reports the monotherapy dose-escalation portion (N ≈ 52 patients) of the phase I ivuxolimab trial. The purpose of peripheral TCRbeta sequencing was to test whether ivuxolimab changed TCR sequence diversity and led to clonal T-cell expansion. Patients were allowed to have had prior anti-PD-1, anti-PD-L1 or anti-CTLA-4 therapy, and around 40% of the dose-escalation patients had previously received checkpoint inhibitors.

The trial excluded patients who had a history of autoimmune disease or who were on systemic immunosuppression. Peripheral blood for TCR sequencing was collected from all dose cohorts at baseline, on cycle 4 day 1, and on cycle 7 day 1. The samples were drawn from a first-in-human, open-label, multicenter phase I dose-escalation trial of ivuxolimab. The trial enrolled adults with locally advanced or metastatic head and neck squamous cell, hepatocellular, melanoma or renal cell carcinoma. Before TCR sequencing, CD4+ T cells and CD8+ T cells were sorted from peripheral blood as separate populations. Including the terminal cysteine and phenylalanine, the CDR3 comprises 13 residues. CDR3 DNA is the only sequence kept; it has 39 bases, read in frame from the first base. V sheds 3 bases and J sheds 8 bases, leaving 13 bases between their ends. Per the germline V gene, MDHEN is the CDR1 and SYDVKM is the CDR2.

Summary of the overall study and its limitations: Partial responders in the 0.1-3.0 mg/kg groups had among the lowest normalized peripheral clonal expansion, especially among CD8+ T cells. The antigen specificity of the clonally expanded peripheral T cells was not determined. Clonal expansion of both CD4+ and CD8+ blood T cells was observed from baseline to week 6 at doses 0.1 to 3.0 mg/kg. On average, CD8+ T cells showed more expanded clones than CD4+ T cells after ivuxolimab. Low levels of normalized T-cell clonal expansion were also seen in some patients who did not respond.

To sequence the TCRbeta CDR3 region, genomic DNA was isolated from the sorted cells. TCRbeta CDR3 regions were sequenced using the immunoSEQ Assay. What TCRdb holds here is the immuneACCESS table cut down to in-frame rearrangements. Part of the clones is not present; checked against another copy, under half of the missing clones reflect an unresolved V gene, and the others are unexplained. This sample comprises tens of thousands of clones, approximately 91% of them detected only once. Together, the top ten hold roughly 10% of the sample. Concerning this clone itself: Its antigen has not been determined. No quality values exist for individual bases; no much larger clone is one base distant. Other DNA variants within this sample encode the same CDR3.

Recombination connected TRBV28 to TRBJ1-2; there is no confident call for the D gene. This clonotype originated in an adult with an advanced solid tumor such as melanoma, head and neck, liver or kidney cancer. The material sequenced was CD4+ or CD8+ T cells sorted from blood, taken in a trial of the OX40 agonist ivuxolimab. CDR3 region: CASSFSGSWGYTF. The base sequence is TGTGCCAGCAGTTTCTCGGGGAGTTGGGGCTACACCTTC.